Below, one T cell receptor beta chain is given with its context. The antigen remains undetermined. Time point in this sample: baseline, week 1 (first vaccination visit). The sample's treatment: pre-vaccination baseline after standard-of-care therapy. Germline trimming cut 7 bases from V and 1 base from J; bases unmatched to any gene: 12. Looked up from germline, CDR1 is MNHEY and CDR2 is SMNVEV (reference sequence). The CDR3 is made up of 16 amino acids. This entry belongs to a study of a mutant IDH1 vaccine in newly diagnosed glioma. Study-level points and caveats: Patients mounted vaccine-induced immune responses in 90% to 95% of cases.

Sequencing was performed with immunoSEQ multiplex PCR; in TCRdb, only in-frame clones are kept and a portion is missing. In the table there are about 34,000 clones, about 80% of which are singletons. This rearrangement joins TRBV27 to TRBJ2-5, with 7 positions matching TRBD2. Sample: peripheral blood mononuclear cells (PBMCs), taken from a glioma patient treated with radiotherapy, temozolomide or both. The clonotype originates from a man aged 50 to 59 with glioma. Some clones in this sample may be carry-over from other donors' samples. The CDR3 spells CASTAAGGGSQETQYF. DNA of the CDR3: TGTGCCAGCACCGCCGCCGGGGGAGGGAGCCAAGAGACCCAGTACTTC.